A single sample gave rise to the 32 T cell receptor beta chains below, sequenced in a study of Graves' ophthalmopathy and Graves' hyperthyroidism. Scientists amplified the TCR beta CDR3 regions from RNA transcripts. Second-round multiplex PCR came after first-round RT-PCR with HTBI primers. TCRdb itself ran the multiplex PCR reads through MiXCR, one entry per CDR3 protein. Of 450,000 to 600,000 distinct CDR3 sequences in the sample, 35% to 45% were seen once. Sequencing was carried out using peripheral blood or thyroid tissue (not recorded which). The receptor set was obtained from an adult man with Graves' hyperthyroidism.

This rearrangement joins TRBV12-3 or TRBV12-4 to TRBJ1-2; TRBD1 is a possible D gene (6 bases). With 10 bases removed from V and 6 bases from J, the gap between germline ends came to 18 bases. CDR3 length: 13 residues. The CDR3 bases are TGTGCCACCGGACGGACAGAGACTCATGGCTACACCTTC. Protein: CATGRTETHGYTF.

The rearrangement uses TRBV10-3 and TRBJ1-4, with 9 bases fitting TRBD1. CDR1 is ENHRY, CDR2 SYGVKD, per germline. The CDR3 runs to 15 residues. V trimming: 3 bases; J trimming: 6 bases; junction bases outside the gene matches: 5. The CDR3 reads CAISDTGGAYEKLFF. The CDR3 DNA reads TGTGCCATCAGTGACACAGGGGGCGCGTATGAAAAACTGTTTTTT.

This clonotype was observed a handful of times. A much larger clone lies one base from this, so it may be a read error. The V and J genes are TRBV9 and TRBJ1-2; TRBD1 might be the D (5 bases). The germline V gene encodes CDR1 SGDLS and CDR2 YYNGEE. V shed 5 bases and J shed 7 bases, with 18 bases lying between them. The length of the CDR3 is 14 residues. The DNA of the CDR3 is TGTGCCAGCAGTTCGTGGGGGGGAATCGGTGGCTACACCTTC. Translating it yields CASSSWGGIGGYTF.

This clonotype came up many times. The CDR3 spells CASRHWSEYNSPLHF. The DNA for the CDR3 is TGTGCCAGCCGTCACTGGTCGGAGTATAATTCACCCCTCCACTTT. V is TRBV7-8 and J is TRBJ1-6; D remains unclear. Trimming removed 8 bases from V and 4 bases from J, with 15 bases in between. Germline CDR1 reads SGHVS; CDR2 reads FQNEAQ. The CDR3 has 15 amino acids.

Remarks on this clonotype: The junction does not match germline at one end; this may be a read error. DNA of the CDR3: TGTGCCAGCAGATTATCTAGCGGGGGCCGCTCCTACAATGAGCAGTTCTTC. It specifies CASRLSSGGRSYNEQFF. V usage is TRBV5-1 and J usage is TRBJ2-1; 10 nucleotides align to TRBD2. This CDR3 has 17 amino acids. Germline-derived CDR1 and CDR2 are SGHRS and YFSETQ.

This clonotype occurred a few times. A clone one base away is much larger, so this may be a read error. V gene TRBV7-6 combines with J gene TRBJ2-5, with D possibly called TRBD1 or TRBD2 (6 bases each). CDR3 size: 16 residues. The germline V gene encodes CDR1 SGHVS and CDR2 FNYEAQ. The CDR3 here is CTSSWGAHASQETQYF. DNA for the CDR3: TGTACCAGCAGCTGGGGGGCACACGCGAGTCAAGAGACCCAGTACTTC.

Worth noting for this clonotype: Possible read error: a much larger clone is one base away. The gene calls are TRBV20-1 and TRBJ1-4; D unresolved. Germline-derived CDR1 and CDR2 are DFQATT and SNEGSKA (reference sequence). This CDR3 has 13 amino acids. The CDR3 sequence: CSAGDLGYAKLFF. CDR3 coding DNA: TGCAGTGCTGGAGATTTAGGATATGCGAAACTGTTTTTT.

In the case of this clonotype: The conserved closing phenylalanine or tryptophan is absent in this CDR3, likely reflecting a read error. Because the CDR3's place on the DNA is in doubt, the DNA is left out and the CDR3 is given as listed by TCRdb. This sequence joins TRBV11-2 and TRBJ1-6. The CDR3 comprises 8 residues, both ends counted. Germline assignment: CDR1 SGHAT and CDR2 FQNNGV. CDR3 in amino acids: CASSTIRP.

Comment on this clonotype: A much more abundant neighbour one base away suggests this may be a read error. This rearrangement joins TRBV19 to TRBJ1-1, with TRBD1 as a possible D gene (5 bases). The CDR3 contains 15 residues. Germline CDR1 LNHDA, CDR2 SQIVND (reference sequence). The CDR3 bases are TGTGCCAGTAGTGACCTGGGACGGAGGAACACTGAAGCTCTCTTT. Its protein product is CASSDLGRRNTEALF.

This clonotype has a count of ten or more. The V call is TRBV15, the J call TRBJ2-7; D gene ambiguous. CDR3 length: 14 amino acids. Germline V CDR1 and CDR2: LNHNV, YYDKDF (reference sequence). Deletions cut 4 bases from V and 6 bases from J, with 16 bases between. The CDR3 region is CATSTPDGSGEQYF. CDR3 DNA sequence: TGTGCCACCAGCACTCCGGACGGATCGGGCGAGCAGTACTTC.

The chain carries TRBV30 and TRBJ2-5; D is undetermined. The CDR3 has 11 amino acids. Between the trimmed V and J ends, which lost 0 bases and 5 bases, there was a span of 4 bases. Germline V CDR1 and CDR2: GTSNPN, SVGIG (reference sequence). In DNA form, the CDR3 reads TGTGCCTGGAGTGTAGCGGAGACCCAGTACTTC. Translation: CAWSVAETQYF.

The V and J genes are TRBV11-2 and TRBJ1-5; D ambiguous. Trimming removed 5 bases from V and 0 bases from J, with 14 bases in between. The CDR3 is 16 amino acids. Germline CDR1 and CDR2: SGHAT and FQNNGV. The CDR3 region is CASSPRTGYSNQPQHF. CDR3 bases: TGTGCCAGCAGCCCTCGGACCGGATATAGCAATCAGCCCCAGCATTTT.

The rearrangement uses TRBV12-3 or TRBV12-4 and TRBJ2-2; no reliable D call. V was pared by 6 bases and J by 4 bases, with 12 bases between. The CDR3 has 14 residues. DNA for the CDR3: TGTGCCAGCAGCTTTGAGAGAGCCACCGGGGAGCTGTTTTTT. Translating it yields CASSFERATGELFF.

Concerning this clonotype: Given a much more abundant clone one base away, this may be a read error. The V and J genes are TRBV7-2 and TRBJ1-5; no reliable D call. The CDR3 consists of 12 residues. Per the germline V gene, CDR1 is SGHTA and CDR2 is FQGNSA. Trimming pared 1 base from V and 9 bases from J, leaving 7 bases between. The CDR3 DNA follows: TGTGCCAGCAGCTTAGGGCCGGGGCCCCAGCATTTT. Protein product: CASSLGPGPQHF.

This clonotype was found a few times. V usage is TRBV6-5 and J usage is TRBJ1-3, with no clear D. The V end was cut by 8 bases, the J end by 0 bases, with 8 bases between. CDR3 size: 13 residues. Germline V gene lookup returns CDR1 MNHEY and CDR2 SVGAGI. The CDR3 region has the DNA TGTGCCAGCGCGCCCTTCTCTGGAAACACCATATATTTT. Its protein product is CASAPFSGNTIYF.

This clonotype was observed many times. The genes are TRBV7-8 and TRBJ1-1; 7 bases agree with TRBD1. Germline V CDR1 and CDR2: SGHVS, FQNEAQ. The V gene end was trimmed by 5 bases and the J gene end by 0 bases; junction bases not matched to a gene: 12. This CDR3 is built from 17 residues. The CDR3 spells CASSQDRLLLMNTEAFF. In DNA form, the CDR3 reads TGTGCCAGCAGCCAGGACAGGCTGCTACTCATGAACACTGAAGCTTTCTTT. The full variable domain, rest sourced from reference TRBV7-8 and TRBJ1-1, is GAGVSQSPRYKVAKRGQDVALRCDPISGHVSLFWYQQALGQGPEFLTYFQNEAQLDKSGLPSDRFFAERPEGSVSTLKIQRTQQEDSAVYLCASSQDRLLLMNTEAFFGQGTRLTVV.

In this sample, this clonotype turned up many times. This chain connects TRBV7-9 to TRBJ1-2; no firm D call. Germline CDR1 is SEHNR and CDR2 is FQNEAQ (reference sequence). The CDR3 runs to 14 residues. V was trimmed by 5 bases and J by 1 base, leaving 11 bases between them. This CDR3 is CASSPLGDNYGYTF. The CDR3 DNA reads TGTGCCAGCAGCCCACTGGGTGATAACTATGGCTACACCTTC.

This clonotype has just a few counts. The CDR3 nucleotides read TGTGCCAGCAGCTTAGTGCCGGGACAGGGGGTCAATGAGCAGTTCTTC. Its translation is CASSLVPGQGVNEQFF. J is TRBJ2-7 and V is TRBV7-2, with TRBD1 matching over 11 bases. The J call may be faulty, since TRBJ2-1 better matches the DNA end. The V gene's germline CDR1 is SGHTA and CDR2 FQGNSA. This CDR3 has 16 amino acids.

This clonotype came up many times. The V and J genes are TRBV7-9 and TRBJ2-2; D gene ambiguous. CDR1 and CDR2 from the germline V gene are SEHNR and FQNEAQ (reference sequence). V dropped 8 bases and J dropped 1 base, with 11 bases sitting between them. The CDR3 is made up of 14 amino acids. CDR3 region: CASVSGGNTGELFF. The CDR3 coding sequence is TGTGCCAGCGTCTCTGGCGGGAACACCGGGGAGCTGTTTTTT.

This clonotype was recorded many times. The V and J genes are TRBV10-3 and TRBJ1-1; D is uncertain. The V end lost 2 bases, the J end lost 8 bases, and 9 bases lay between the germline ends. Germline loops: CDR1 ENHRY, CDR2 SYGVKD. The CDR3 spans 12 residues. The CDR3 region has the DNA TGTGCCATCAGTGAGGATTTGCTAGAAGCTTTCTTT. This sequence encodes CAISEDLLEAFF.

This clonotype turned up a few times. The chain links TRBV4-1 to TRBJ2-7, with D perhaps being TRBD1 or TRBD2 (8 bases each). There are 15 residues in the CDR3. CDR1 is MGHRA and CDR2 is YSYEKL in the germline V gene. V was cut by 5 bases and J by 7 bases, with 21 bases left in between. CDR3 sequence (DNA): TGCGCCAGCAGCACGGGGGGGCAGGGGGCGCGGGAGCAGTACTTC. Protein: CASSTGGQGAREQYF.

Details on this clonotype: One end of the junction does not line up with germline, which may come from a read error. This CDR3 reads CASSQPGYEQYF. The CDR3 nucleotides are TGCGCCAGCAGCCAACCAGGGTACGAGCAGTACTTC. V and J are TRBV11-2 and TRBJ2-7; tentative D call: TRBD1 (5 bases). Germline lookup yields CDR1 SGHAT and CDR2 FQNNGV. This CDR3 region has 12 residues.

This clonotype has only one observation. The chain employs TRBV2 and TRBJ1-2, with TRBD1 identical over 7 bases. This CDR3 contains 14 residues. V was pared by 6 bases and J by 6 bases, with 10 bases of the junction left unmatched. Germline CDR1 reads SNHLY; CDR2 reads FYNNEI. Here the CDR3 DNA reads TGTGCCAGCAGCGAGTCGACAGGGCTGGATGGCTACACCTTC. Translating gives CASSESTGLDGYTF.

The sample holds many counts of this clonotype. This chain connects TRBV10-3 to TRBJ2-7; TRBD1 agrees at 11 bases. There are 14 residues in the CDR3. V was pared by 2 bases and J by 6 bases, with 3 bases of the junction left unmatched. Germline loops: CDR1 ENHRY, CDR2 SYGVKD. CDR3: CAISETGQGGEQYF. CDR3 coding DNA: TGTGCCATCAGTGAGACGGGACAGGGGGGCGAGCAGTACTTC.

In this sample, this clonotype turned up many times. V is TRBV4-1 and J is TRBJ1-1, with no clear D. Per germline, CDR1 MGHRA and CDR2 YSYEKL. V was shortened by 0 bases and J by 2 bases, with 7 bases between the two germline ends. This CDR3 spans 14 amino acids. CDR3 in amino acids: CASSQDPENTEAFF. CDR3 bases: TGCGCCAGCAGCCAAGATCCGGAAAACACTGAAGCTTTCTTT.

The V and J genes are TRBV19 and TRBJ1-1, with D unclear. Germline CDR1 reads LNHDA; CDR2 reads SQIVND (reference sequence). The V and J ends lost 6 bases and 1 base respectively, with 6 bases between them. The CDR3 loop spans 12 amino acids. The CDR3 DNA reads as TGTGCCAGTAGACTGAGGAACACTGAAGCTTTCTTT. As protein: CASRLRNTEAFF.

The chain carries TRBV19 and TRBJ2-5, with a weak D call TRBD2 (7 bases). Germline-derived CDR1 and CDR2 are LNHDA and SQIVND (reference sequence). CDR3 length: 14 residues. V shed 3 bases and J shed 5 bases, with 13 bases lying between them. Here the CDR3 reads CASSIGGAMETQYF. The CDR3 region has the DNA TGTGCCAGTAGTATTGGGGGGGCCATGGAGACCCAGTACTTC.

The chain carries TRBV29-1 and TRBJ1-1; a weak D match, TRBD1 (5 bases). Per germline, CDR1 SQVTM and CDR2 ANQGSEA. The CDR3 covers 16 residues. The V end lost 3 bases, the J end lost 1 base, and 18 bases lay between the germline ends. Here the CDR3 reads CSVDRQGRIPNTEAFF. In DNA, the CDR3 is TGCAGCGTTGATCGGCAGGGAAGGATCCCGAACACTGAAGCTTTCTTT.

The gene calls are TRBV19 and TRBJ2-5; no reliable D call. V was clipped by 1 base and J by 4 bases, with 7 bases between them. Germline lookup yields CDR1 LNHDA and CDR2 SQIVND (reference sequence). The CDR3 extends over 13 amino acids. CDR3 in amino acids: CASSIAPAETQYF. CDR3 in DNA: TGTGCCAGTAGTATAGCCCCGGCAGAGACCCAGTACTTC.

This clonotype showed up just a few times. This chain joins TRBV12-3 or TRBV12-4 and TRBJ2-2; 7 nucleotides agree with TRBD2. J lost 1 base, V lost 5 bases, and 10 bases had no gene match. The CDR3 consists of 17 residues. The CDR3 spells CASSPPASGWNTGELFF. The CDR3 DNA is TGTGCCAGCAGTCCCCCCGCTAGCGGTTGGAACACCGGGGAGCTGTTTTTT.

The CDR3 reads CASSPNDRAGTDTQYF. CDR3 sequence (DNA): TGCGCCAGCAGCCCGAATGACAGGGCCGGCACAGATACGCAGTATTTT. The rearrangement joins TRBV4-1 to TRBJ2-3; TRBD1 matches at 7 bases. Germline V lookup: CDR1 MGHRA, CDR2 YSYEKL. The length of the CDR3 is 16 residues. The ends lost 4 bases at V and 1 base at J; junction bases unmatched: 8.

This clonotype turned up a few times. The CDR3 here is CASMPAGGWNNQPQHF. DNA of the CDR3: TGTGCCAGCATGCCCGCAGGGGGTTGGAACAATCAGCCCCAGCATTTT. The chain recombines TRBV6-6 with TRBJ1-5; 7 positions agree with TRBD1. The CDR3 extends over 16 amino acids. The germline CDR1 and CDR2 sequences are MNHNY and SVGAGI (reference sequence). V lost 7 bases and J lost 3; bases outside the gene matches: 12.